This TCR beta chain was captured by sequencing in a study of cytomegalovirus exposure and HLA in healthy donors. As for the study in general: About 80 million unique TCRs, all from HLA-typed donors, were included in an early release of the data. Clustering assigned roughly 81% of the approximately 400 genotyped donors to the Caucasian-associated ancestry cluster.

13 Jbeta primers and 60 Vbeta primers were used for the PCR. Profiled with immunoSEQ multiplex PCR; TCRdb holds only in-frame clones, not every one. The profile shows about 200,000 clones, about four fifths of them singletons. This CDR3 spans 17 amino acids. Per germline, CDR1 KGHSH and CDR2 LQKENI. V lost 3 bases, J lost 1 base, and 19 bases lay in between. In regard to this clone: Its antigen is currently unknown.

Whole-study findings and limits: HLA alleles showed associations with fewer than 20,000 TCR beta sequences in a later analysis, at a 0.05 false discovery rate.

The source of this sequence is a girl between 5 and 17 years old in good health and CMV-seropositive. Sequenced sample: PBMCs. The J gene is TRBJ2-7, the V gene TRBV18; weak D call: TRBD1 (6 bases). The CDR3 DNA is TGTGCCAGCTCACCTCAGGACACAGGGATCTGGTCCTACGAGCAGTACTTC. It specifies CASSPQDTGIWSYEQYF.